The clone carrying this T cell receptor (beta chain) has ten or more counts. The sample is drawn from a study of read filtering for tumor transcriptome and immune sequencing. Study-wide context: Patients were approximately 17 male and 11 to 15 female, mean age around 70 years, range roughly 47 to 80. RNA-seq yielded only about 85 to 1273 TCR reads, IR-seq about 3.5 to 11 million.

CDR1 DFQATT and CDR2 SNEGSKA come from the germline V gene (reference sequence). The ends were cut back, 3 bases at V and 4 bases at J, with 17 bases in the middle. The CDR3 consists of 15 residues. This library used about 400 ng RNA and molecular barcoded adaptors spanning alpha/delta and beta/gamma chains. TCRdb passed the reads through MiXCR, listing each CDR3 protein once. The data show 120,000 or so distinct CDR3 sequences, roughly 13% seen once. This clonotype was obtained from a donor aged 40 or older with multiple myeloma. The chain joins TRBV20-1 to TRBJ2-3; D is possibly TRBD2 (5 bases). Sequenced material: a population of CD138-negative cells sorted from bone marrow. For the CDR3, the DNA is TGCAGTGCTAGCGTTAATTGGGAGAGGGCAGATACGCAGTATTTT. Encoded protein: CSASVNWERADTQYF.